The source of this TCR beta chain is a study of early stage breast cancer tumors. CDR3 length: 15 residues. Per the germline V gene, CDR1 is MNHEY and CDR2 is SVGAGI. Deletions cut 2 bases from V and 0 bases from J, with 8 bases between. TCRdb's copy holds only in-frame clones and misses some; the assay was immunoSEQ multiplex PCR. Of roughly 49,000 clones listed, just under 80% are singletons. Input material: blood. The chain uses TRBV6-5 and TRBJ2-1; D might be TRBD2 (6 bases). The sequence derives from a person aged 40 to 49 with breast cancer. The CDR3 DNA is TGTGCCAGCAGTTACGGGACTGCCTCCTACAATGAGCAGTTCTTC. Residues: CASSYGTASYNEQFF.